This TCR beta chain comes out of a study of CD8 T cells in ankylosing spondylitis (TCRdb year 2017). Regarding the study in general: T cell receptor beta repertoires were profiled in healthy donors and ankylosing spondylitis patients so that disease-linked TCR variants could be found. In total, the full study cohort was made up of 95 to 110 healthy donors and 25 or so ankylosing spondylitis patients. Peripheral blood samples were taken, and synovial fluid was additionally collected from ankylosing spondylitis patients. On the study overall, not on this receptor specifically: Some of the motif variants had been reported before in the synovial fluid and blood of reactive arthritis patients, a finding that suggests common disease-initiation mechanisms. A CD8+ phenotype was shown by the disease-linked clones, which were found at relatively low frequencies in peripheral blood. The disease-linked clones were reported to be significantly enriched in matched synovial fluid samples from ankylosing spondylitis patients. Blood from ankylosing spondylitis patients appeared to be characterized by a TCR beta motif made up of under ten highly homologous amino acid variants.

In this sample, this clonotype turned up many times. This receptor's antigen is unknown. Base qualities were left out, and no much larger clone turns up one base away. Sequenced using an Illumina HiSeq 2500. Quantitative 5'-RACE with molecular barcodes was used to prepare TCR beta libraries. Turning to the authors' computational methods: A new computational method based on a probabilistic model of VDJ rearrangement was used to identify disease-linked TCR variants. The public reads were reanalyzed by TCRdb: fastp trimming at Q25, MiXCR alignment, in-frame beta chains only. Rows with a matching CDR3 protein are joined into one entry that keeps the most common DNA and genes. It is TCRdb's table, rather than the study itself, that gives the V and J calls and clone size. This sample holds 750,000 to 850,000 distinct CDR3 sequences; about 12% were observed only once. The ten most abundant clones make up about 0.49% of the sample.

CDR3 length: 13 amino acids, cysteine to phenylalanine. The sequence is cut down to CDR3 DNA, 39 bases in frame from base 1. The CDR1 and CDR2 encoded by the germline V gene are SQVTM and ANQGSEA. V has 1 base trimmed and J has 5 bases trimmed; junction bases matching no gene number 2. This TCR was sampled from a male donor with ankylosing spondylitis. The chain joins TRBV29-1 to TRBJ2-5; a stretch of 9 junction bases matches TRBD1. Sequencing input: blood, either unsorted or a sorted T cell fraction (not recorded which). In nucleotide form, the sequence is TGCAGCGTTGAAGGCGGGACAGGGGAGACCCAGTACTTC. Translated, this gives CSVEGGTGETQYF.